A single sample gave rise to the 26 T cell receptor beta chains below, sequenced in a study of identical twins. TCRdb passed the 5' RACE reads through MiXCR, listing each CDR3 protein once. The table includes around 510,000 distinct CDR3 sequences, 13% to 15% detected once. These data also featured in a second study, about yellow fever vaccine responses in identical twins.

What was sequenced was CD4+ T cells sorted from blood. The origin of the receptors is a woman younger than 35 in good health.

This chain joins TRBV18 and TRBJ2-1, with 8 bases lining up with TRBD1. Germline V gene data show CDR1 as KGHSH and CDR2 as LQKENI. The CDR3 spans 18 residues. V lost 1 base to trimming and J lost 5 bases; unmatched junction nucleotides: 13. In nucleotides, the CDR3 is TGTGCCAGCTCACCACTCTACCCGTCCGGGACAGGTAACAATGAGCAGTTCTTC. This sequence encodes CASSPLYPSGTGNNEQFF. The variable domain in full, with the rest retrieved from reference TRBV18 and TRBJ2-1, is NAGVMQNPRHLVRRRGQEARLRCSPMKGHSHVYWYRQLPEEGLKFMVYLQKENIIDESGMPKERFSAEFPKEGPSILRIQQVVRGDSAAYFCASSPLYPSGTGNNEQFFGPGTRLTVL.

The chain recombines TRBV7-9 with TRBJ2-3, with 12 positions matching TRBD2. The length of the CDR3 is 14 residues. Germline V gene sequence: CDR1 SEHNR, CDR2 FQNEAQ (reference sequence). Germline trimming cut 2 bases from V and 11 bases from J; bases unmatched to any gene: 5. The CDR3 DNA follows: TGTGCCAGCAGCTTATCCGGGACTAGCGGGCTGCAGTATTTT. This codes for CASSLSGTSGLQYF.

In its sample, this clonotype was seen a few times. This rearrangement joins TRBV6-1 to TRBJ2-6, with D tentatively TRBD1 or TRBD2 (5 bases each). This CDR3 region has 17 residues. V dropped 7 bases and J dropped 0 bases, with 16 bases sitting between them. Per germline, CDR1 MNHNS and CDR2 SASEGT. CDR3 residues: CASNRGSGISGANVLTF. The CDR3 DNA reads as TGTGCCAGCAATCGGGGCAGCGGAATCTCTGGGGCCAACGTCCTGACTTTC.

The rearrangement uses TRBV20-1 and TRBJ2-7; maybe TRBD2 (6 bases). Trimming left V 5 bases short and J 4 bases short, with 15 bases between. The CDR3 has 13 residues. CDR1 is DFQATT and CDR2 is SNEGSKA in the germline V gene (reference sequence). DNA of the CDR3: TGCAGTGCTCCCCTGGGGGGTCGGTACGAGCAGTACTTC. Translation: CSAPLGGRYEQYF.

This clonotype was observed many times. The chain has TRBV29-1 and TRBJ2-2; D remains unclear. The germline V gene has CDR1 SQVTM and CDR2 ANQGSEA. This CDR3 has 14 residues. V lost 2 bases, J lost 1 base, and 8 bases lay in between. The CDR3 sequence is CSVEPLRNTGELFF. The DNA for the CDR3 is TGCAGCGTTGAACCCCTCAGGAACACCGGGGAGCTGTTTTTT.

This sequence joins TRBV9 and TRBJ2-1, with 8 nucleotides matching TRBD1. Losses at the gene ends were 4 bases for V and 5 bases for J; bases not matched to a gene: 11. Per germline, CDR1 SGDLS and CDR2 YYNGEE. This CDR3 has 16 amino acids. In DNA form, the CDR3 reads TGTGCCAGCAGCTTAGATATTCAGGGGGCCCACAATGAGCAGTTCTTC. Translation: CASSLDIQGAHNEQFF. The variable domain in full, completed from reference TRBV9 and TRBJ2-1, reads DSGVTQTPKHLITATGQRVTLRCSPRSGDLSVYWYQQSLDQGLQFLIQYYNGEERAKGNILERFSAQQFPDLHSELNLSSLELGDSALYFCASSLDIQGAHNEQFFGPGTRLTVL.

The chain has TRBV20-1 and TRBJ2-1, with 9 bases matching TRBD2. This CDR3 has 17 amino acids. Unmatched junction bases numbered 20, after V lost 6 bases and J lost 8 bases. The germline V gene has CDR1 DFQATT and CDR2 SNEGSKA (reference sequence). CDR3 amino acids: CSARAISGTSRRDEQFF. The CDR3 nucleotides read TGCAGTGCCCGCGCCATCTCCGGGACTAGCAGAAGGGATGAGCAGTTCTTC.

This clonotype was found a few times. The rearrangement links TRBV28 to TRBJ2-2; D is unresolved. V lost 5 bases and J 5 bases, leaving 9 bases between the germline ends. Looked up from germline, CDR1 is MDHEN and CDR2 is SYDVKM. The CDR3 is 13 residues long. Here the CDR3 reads CASSRSRTGELFF. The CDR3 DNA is TGTGCCAGCAGTAGATCGAGGACCGGGGAGCTGTTTTTT.

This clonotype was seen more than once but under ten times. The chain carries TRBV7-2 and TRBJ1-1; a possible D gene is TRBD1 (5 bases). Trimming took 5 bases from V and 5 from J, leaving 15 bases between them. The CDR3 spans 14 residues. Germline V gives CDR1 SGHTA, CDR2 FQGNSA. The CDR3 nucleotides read TGTGCCAGCAGCAAGGCGGGGACGGGGACTGAAGCTTTCTTT. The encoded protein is CASSKAGTGTEAFF. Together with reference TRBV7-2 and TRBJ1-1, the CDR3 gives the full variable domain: GAGVSQSPSNKVTEKGKDVELRCDPISGHTALYWYRQSLGQGLEFLIYFQGNSAPDKSGLPSDRFSAERTGGSVSTLTIQRTQQEDSAVYLCASSKAGTGTEAFFGQGTRLTVV.

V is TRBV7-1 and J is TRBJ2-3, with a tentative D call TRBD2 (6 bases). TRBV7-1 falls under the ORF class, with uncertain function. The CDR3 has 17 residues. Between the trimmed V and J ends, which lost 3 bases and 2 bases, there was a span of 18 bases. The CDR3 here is CASSSPGASRNTDTQYF. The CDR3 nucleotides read TGTGCCAGCAGCTCCCCGGGAGCGTCAAGAAACACAGATACGCAGTATTTT.

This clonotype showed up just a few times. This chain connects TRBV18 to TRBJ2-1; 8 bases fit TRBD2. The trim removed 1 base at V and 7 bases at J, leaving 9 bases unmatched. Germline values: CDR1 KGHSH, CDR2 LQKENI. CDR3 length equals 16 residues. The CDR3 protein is CASSPQGLGLINEQFF. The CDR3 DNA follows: TGTGCCAGCTCACCACAGGGACTAGGGCTAATAAATGAGCAGTTCTTC. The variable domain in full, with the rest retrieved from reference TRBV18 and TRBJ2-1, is NAGVMQNPRHLVRRRGQEARLRCSPMKGHSHVYWYRQLPEEGLKFMVYLQKENIIDESGMPKERFSAEFPKEGPSILRIQQVVRGDSAAYFCASSPQGLGLINEQFFGPGTRLTVL.

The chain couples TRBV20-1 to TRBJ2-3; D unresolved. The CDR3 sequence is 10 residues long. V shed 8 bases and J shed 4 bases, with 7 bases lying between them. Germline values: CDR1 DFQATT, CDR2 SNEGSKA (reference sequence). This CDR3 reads CSPYADTQYF. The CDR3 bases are TGCAGTCCTTACGCAGATACGCAGTATTTT.

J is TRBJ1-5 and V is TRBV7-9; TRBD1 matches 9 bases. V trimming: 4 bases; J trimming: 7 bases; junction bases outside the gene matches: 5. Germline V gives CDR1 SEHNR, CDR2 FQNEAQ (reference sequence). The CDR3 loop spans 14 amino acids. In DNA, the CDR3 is TGTGCCAGCAGCTCAACAGGGGGCCGGCAGCCCCAGCATTTT. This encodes CASSSTGGRQPQHF. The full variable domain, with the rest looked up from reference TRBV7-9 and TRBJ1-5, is DTGVSQNPRHKITKRGQNVTFRCDPISEHNRLYWYRQTLGQGPEFLTYFQNEAQLEKSRLLSDRFSAERPKGSFSTLEIQRTEQGDSAMYLCASSSTGGRQPQHFGDGTRLSIL.

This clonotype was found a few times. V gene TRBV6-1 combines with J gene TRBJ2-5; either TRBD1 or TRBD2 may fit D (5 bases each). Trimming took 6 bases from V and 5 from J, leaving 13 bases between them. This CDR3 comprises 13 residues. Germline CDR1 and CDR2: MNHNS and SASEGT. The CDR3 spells CASRRGTRETQYF. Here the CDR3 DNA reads TGTGCCAGCAGGAGGGGAACACGGGAGACCCAGTACTTC.

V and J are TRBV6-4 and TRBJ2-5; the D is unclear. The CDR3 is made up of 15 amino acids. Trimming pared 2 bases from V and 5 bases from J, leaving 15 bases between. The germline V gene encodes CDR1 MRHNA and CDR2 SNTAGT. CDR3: CASSDGRAGFETQYF. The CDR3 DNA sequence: TGTGCCAGCAGTGACGGGCGAGCCGGTTTTGAGACCCAGTACTTC.

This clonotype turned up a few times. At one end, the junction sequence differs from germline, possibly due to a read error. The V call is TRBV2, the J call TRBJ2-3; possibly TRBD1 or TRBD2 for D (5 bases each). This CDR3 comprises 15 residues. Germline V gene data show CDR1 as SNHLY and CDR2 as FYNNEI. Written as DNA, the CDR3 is TGTGCCAGCGGTGAGGGGCGGATAGGCACAGATACGCAGTATTTT. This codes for CASGEGRIGTDTQYF.

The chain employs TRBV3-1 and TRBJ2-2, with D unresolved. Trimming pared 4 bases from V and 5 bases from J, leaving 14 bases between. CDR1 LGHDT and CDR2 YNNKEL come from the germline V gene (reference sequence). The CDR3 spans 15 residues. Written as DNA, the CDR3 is TGTGCCAGCAGCCCCAGAACTCCGGTTACCGGGGAGCTGTTTTTT. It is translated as CASSPRTPVTGELFF.

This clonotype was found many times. CDR3 DNA sequence: TGCAGCGCATTAGCCAAAAACATTCAGTACTTC. Translated, it gives CSALAKNIQYF. The rearrangement joins TRBV29-1 to TRBJ2-4; D is unresolved. V lost 7 bases to trimming and J lost 0 bases, with 4 bases between them. Germline V gene data show CDR1 as SQVTM and CDR2 as ANQGSEA. The CDR3 consists of 11 residues.

The CDR3 bases are TGTGCCAGCAGCCGGACGACTAGCGGCTCTTACGAGCAGTACTTC. Translation gives CASSRTTSGSYEQYF. The rearrangement links TRBV7-2 to TRBJ2-7; 9 nucleotides match TRBD2. V lost 5 bases, J lost 4 bases, and 9 bases stayed unmatched. The germline V gene encodes CDR1 SGHTA and CDR2 FQGNSA. The CDR3 loop spans 15 amino acids.

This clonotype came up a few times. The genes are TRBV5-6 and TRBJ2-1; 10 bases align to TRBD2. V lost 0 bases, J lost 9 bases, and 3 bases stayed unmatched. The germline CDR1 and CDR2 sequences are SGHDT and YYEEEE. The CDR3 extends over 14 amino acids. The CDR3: CASSLEGLATEQFF. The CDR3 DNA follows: TGTGCCAGCAGCTTGGAGGGACTAGCGACTGAGCAGTTCTTC.

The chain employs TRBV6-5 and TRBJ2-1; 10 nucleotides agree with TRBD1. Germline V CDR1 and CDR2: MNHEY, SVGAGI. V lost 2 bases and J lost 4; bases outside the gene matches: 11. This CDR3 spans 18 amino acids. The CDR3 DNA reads TGTGCCAGCAGTTACAAACGAAGGGGGGGACAGGGGTACAATGAGCAGTTCTTC. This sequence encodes CASSYKRRGGQGYNEQFF.

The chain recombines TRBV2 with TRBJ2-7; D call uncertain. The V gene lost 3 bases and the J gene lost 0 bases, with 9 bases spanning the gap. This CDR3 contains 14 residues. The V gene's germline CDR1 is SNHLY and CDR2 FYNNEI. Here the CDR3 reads CASSEGWSSYEQYF. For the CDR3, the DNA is TGTGCCAGCAGTGAGGGTTGGAGCTCCTACGAGCAGTACTTC.

The CDR3 protein is CSVVWGGFEQFF. The CDR3 DNA sequence: TGCAGCGTTGTTTGGGGGGGCTTTGAGCAGTTCTTC. V and J are TRBV29-1 and TRBJ2-1, with a possible D match to TRBD2 (7 bases). Germline CDR1 SQVTM, CDR2 ANQGSEA. The CDR3 contains 12 residues. Deletions cut 4 bases from V and 9 bases from J, with 13 bases between.

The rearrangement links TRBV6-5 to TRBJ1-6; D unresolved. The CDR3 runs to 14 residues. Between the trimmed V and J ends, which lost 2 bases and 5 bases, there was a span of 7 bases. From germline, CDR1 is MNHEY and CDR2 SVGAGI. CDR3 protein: CASSYGQDNSPLHF. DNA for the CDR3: TGTGCCAGCAGTTACGGGCAGGATAATTCACCCCTCCACTTT.

CDR3 amino acids: CASSLGNFASGANVLTF. The CDR3 bases are TGTGCCAGCAGCCTAGGGAATTTTGCCTCTGGGGCCAACGTCCTGACTTTC. V and J are TRBV3-1 and TRBJ2-6; D is ambiguous. Trimming took off 4 bases at V and 0 bases at J, with 13 bases between the two ends. Germline values: CDR1 LGHDT, CDR2 YNNKEL (reference sequence). The CDR3 spans 17 residues.

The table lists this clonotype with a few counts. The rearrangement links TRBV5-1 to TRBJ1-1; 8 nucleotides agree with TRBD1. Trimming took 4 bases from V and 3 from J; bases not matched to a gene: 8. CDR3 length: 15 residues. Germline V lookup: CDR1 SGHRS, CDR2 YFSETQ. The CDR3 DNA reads TGCGCCAGCAGCATTGGACAGGGATGGGACACTGAAGCTTTCTTT. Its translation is CASSIGQGWDTEAFF.